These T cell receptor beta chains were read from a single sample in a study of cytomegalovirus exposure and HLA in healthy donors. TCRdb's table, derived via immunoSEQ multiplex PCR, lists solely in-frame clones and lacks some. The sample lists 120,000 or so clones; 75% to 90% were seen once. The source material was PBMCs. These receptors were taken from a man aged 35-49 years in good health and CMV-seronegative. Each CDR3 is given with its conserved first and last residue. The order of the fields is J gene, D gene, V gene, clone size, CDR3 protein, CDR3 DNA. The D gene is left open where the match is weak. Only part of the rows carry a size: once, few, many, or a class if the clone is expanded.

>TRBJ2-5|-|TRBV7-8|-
CASSLDSSETQYF
TGTGCCAGCAGCTTAGATTCCTCGGAGACCCAGTACTTC
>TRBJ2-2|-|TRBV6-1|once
CASSSYLYGELFF
TGTGCCAGCAGTTCCTACTTGTACGGGGAGCTGTTTTTT
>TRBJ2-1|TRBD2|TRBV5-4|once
CASSLAVSGSSYNEQFF
TGTGCCAGCAGCTTGGCCGTTAGCGGGAGCTCCTACAATGAGCAGTTCTTC
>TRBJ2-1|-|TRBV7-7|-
CASKSLSGRGDEQFF
TGTGCCAGCAAGAGCTTAAGTGGCAGGGGGGATGAGCAGTTCTTC
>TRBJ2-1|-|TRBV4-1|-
CASSQTTTPPYNEQFF
TGCGCCAGCAGCCAAACGACTACTCCGCCCTACAATGAGCAGTTCTTC
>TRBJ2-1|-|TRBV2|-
CASMELGSYNEQFF
TGTGCCAGCATGGAGTTGGGCTCCTACAATGAGCAGTTCTTC
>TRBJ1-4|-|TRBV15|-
CATSRTTPSEKLFF
TGTGCCACCAGCAGGACTACACCTTCTGAAAAACTGTTTTTT
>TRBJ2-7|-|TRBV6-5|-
CASSRHRATSYEQYF
TGTGCCAGCAGCCGCCACAGGGCCACAAGCTACGAGCAGTACTTC
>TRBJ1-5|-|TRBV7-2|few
CASSFDTYQPQHF
TGTGCCAGCAGCTTCGACACGTATCAGCCCCAGCATTTT
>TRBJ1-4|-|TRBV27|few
CASSGREGEKLFF
TGTGCCAGCAGCGGAAGGGAGGGGGAAAAACTGTTTTTT
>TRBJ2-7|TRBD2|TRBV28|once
CASSSGGETYQQYF
TGTGCCAGCAGTTCGGGGGGGGAAACCTACCAGCAGTACTTC
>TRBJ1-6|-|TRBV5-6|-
CASSSRRGVWNSPLHF
TGTGCCAGCAGCTCCCGACGCGGGGTATGGAATTCACCCCTCCACTTT
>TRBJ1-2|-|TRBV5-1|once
CASSLGGTVDYGYTF
TGCGCCAGCAGCTTGGGGGGCACGGTAGACTATGGCTACACCTTC
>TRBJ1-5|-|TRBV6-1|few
CASSDRRGSNQPQHF
TGTGCCAGCAGTGATCGCCGGGGGAGCAATCAGCCCCAGCATTTT
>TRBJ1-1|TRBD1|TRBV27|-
CASSRDRVNTEAFF
TGTGCCAGCAGCCGGGACAGGGTGAACACTGAAGCTTTCTTT
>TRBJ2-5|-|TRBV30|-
CAWGQEGGGTQYF
TGTGCCTGGGGTCAAGAAGGCGGCGGGACCCAGTACTTC
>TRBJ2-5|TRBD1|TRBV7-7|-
CASSWGQGGETQYF
TGTGCCAGCAGCTGGGGACAGGGCGGGGAGACCCAGTACTTC
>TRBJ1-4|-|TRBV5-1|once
CASSLETGYNEKLFF
TGCGCCAGCAGCTTGGAAACAGGATATAATGAAAAACTGTTTTTT
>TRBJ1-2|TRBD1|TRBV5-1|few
CASSLGQGPYGYTF
TGCGCCAGCAGCTTGGGACAGGGTCCCTATGGCTACACCTTC
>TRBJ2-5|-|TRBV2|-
CASTQQETQYF
TGTGCCAGCACCCAGCAAGAGACCCAGTACTTC
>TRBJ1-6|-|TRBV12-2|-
CASRLRQGNSPLHF
TGTGCAAGTCGCTTACGGCAGGGGAATTCACCCCTCCACTTT
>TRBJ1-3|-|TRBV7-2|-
CASSPVIAAGNTIYF
TGTGCCAGCAGCCCGGTGATAGCGGCTGGAAACACCATATATTTT
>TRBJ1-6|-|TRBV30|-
CAWSSQKRSPLHF
TGTGCCTGGAGCTCCCAGAAGAGGTCACCCCTCCACTTT
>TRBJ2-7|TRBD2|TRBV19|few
CASSSLADTYEQYF
TGTGCCAGTAGTTCACTAGCGGATACCTACGAGCAGTACTTC
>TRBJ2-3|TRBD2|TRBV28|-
CASSLFSGGISTDTQYF
TGTGCCAGCAGTTTATTCAGCGGGGGCATTAGCACAGATACGCAGTATTTT
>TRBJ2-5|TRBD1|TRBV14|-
CASSQVKGASQETQYF
TGTGCCAGCAGCCAAGTAAAGGGGGCATCGCAAGAGACCCAGTACTTC
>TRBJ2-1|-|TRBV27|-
CASSLSGPGLNNEQFF
TGTGCCAGCAGTTTATCGGGGCCTGGATTGAACAATGAGCAGTTCTTC
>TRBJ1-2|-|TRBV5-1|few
CASSSRGVDGYTF
TGCGCCAGCAGCTCTCGGGGTGTCGATGGCTACACCTTC
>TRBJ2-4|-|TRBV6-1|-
CASKGGALAKNIQYF
TGTGCCAGCAAAGGAGGGGCCCTAGCCAAAAACATTCAGTACTTC
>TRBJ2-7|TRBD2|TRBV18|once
CASSPWASGPPTLEQYF
TGTGCCAGCTCACCATGGGCTAGCGGCCCACCCACCCTCGAGCAGTACTTC
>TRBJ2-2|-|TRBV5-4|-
CASSAASRGPLNTGELFF
TGTGCCAGCAGCGCAGCATCAAGGGGCCCTTTGAACACCGGGGAGCTGTTTTTT
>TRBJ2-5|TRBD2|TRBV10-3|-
CAISAASGRGETQYF
TGTGCCATCAGTGCGGCTAGCGGGAGGGGAGAGACCCAGTACTTC
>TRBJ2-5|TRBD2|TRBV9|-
CASSGRTGRTSGDQETQYF
TGTGCCAGCAGCGGACGGACAGGACGGACTAGCGGGGACCAAGAGACCCAGTACTTC
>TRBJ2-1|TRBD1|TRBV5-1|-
CASSGEGTGGLDEQFF
TGCGCCAGCAGCGGCGAAGGGACAGGGGGCTTGGATGAGCAGTTCTTC
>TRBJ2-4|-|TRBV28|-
CASSLGSFRHQAKNIQYF
TGTGCCAGCAGCCTCGGAAGTTTCAGACACCAAGCCAAAAACATTCAGTACTTC
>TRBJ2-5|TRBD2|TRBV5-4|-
CASSISGGLGGETQYF
TGTGCCAGCAGCATTAGCGGGGGCTTGGGCGGGGAGACCCAGTACTTC
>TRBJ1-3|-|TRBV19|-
CASSSAGDSGNTIYF
TGTGCCAGTAGTTCGGCGGGGGACTCTGGAAACACCATATATTTT
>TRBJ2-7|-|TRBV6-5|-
CASSRSFGDEQYF
TGTGCCAGCAGTAGGAGTTTCGGGGACGAGCAGTACTTC
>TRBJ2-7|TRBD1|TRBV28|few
CASSQTGPYEQYF
TGTGCCAGCAGCCAGACAGGGCCCTACGAGCAGTACTTC
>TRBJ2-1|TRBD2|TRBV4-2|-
CASSRTSGRASGEQFF
TGTGCCAGCAGCCGGACTAGCGGGAGGGCCTCCGGTGAGCAGTTCTTC
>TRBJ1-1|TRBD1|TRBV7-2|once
CASSFQTGGTEAFF
TGTGCCAGCAGCTTCCAGACAGGGGGGACTGAAGCTTTCTTT